This T cell receptor (beta chain) is from a study of beta chain features in type 1 diabetes. Study-wide findings and caveats: Type 1 diabetes patients showed a moderate but significant shortening of TCRB CDR3s in all four CD4+ subsets. Among type 1 diabetes patients, VDJ junctions had fewer insertions and more deletions. Researchers caution that PCR might favor shorter templates, equally among patients and controls.

V lost 3 bases and J lost 6, with 12 bases in between. Per germline, CDR1 SGHDT and CDR2 YYEEEE. This CDR3 has 14 residues. Reverse transcribing all isolated RNA meant expressed TCRB transcripts were sequenced. Produced via immunoSEQ multiplex PCR; TCRdb's table is partial and in-frame only. Of around 340,000 clones in the sample, 6.5% to 10% were seen once. This clone was seen a few times. Antigen unknown. This receptor was taken from a woman aged 18-29 years in good health. The chain links TRBV5-6 to TRBJ2-2, with D possibly TRBD1 on 6 matching bases. Sequenced: central memory CD4+ T cells from blood. CDR3 nucleotide sequence: TGTGCCAGCAGCTGGGAACAGGGATCCGGGGAGCTGTTTTTT. It is translated as CASSWEQGSGELFF.